This T cell receptor (beta chain) was found in a study of T cell responses to AZD1222 COVID-19 vaccine. Clones were sequenced by immunoSEQ multiplex PCR, and TCRdb holds only the in-frame ones, with some missing. The table records around 110,000 clones, about 85% of them present only once. A remark on this clone: Its antigen is undetermined.

Study results and caveats: Among those given AZD1222, only 5 to 7 were seropositive at baseline.

The starting material was peripheral blood, obtained 28 days after the second AZD1222 dose. The receptor's source is an adult who received the AZD1222 COVID-19 vaccine.

The CDR3 is CASSFRGLSGANVLTF. In DNA, the CDR3 is TGTGCCAGTAGTTTCAGGGGCCTTTCTGGGGCCAACGTCCTGACTTTC. This chain uses TRBV19 with TRBJ2-6, with D possibly TRBD1 on 6 matching bases. Germline lookup yields CDR1 LNHDA and CDR2 SQIVND (reference sequence). V was trimmed by 5 bases and J by 1 base, leaving 12 bases between them. This CDR3 comprises 16 residues.